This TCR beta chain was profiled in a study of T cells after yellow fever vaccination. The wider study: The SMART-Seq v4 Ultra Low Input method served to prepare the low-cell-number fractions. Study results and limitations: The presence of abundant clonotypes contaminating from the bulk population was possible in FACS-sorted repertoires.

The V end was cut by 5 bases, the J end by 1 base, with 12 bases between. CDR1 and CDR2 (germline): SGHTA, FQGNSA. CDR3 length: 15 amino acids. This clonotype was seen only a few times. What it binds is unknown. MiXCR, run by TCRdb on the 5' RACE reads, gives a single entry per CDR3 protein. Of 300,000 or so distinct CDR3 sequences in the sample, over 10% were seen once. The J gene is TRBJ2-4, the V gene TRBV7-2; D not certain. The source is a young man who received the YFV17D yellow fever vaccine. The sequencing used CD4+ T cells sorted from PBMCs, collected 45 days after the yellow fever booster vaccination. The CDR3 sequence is CASSPRFLAKNIQYF. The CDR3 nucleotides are TGTGCCAGCAGCCCCCGATTCCTTGCCAAAAACATTCAGTACTTC. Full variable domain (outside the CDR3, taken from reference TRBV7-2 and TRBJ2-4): GAGVSQSPSNKVTEKGKDVELRCDPISGHTALYWYRQSLGQGLEFLIYFQGNSAPDKSGLPSDRFSAERTGGSVSTLTIQRTQQEDSAVYLCASSPRFLAKNIQYFGAGTRLSVL.